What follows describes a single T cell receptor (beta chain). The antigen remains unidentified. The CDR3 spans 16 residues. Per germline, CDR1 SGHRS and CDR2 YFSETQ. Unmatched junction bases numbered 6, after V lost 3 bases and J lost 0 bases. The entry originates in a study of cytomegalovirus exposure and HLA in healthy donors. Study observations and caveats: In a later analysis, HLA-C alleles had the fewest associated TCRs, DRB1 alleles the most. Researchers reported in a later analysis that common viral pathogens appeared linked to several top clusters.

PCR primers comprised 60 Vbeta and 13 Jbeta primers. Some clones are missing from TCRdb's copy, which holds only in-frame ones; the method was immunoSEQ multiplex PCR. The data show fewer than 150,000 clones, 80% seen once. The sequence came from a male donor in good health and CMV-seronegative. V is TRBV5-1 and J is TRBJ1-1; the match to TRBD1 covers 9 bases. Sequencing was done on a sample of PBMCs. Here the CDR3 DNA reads TGCGCCAGCAGCTCTGGGACAGGGAGCATGAACACTGAAGCTTTCTTT. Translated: CASSSGTGSMNTEAFF.